This T cell receptor beta chain derives from a study of blood T cell repertoires in COVID-19. Background on the study: COVID-19 samples collected from the United States, Italy and Spain covered acute and convalescent phases. T cells, B-cell-depleted T cells, or PBMCs supplied cDNA or gDNA.

Germline V gene data show CDR1 as SEHNR and CDR2 as FQNEAQ (reference sequence). V gave up 2 bases and J gave up 2 bases, with 9 bases separating them. CDR3 length equals 15 residues. In the authors' workflow: Amplification of reference gene primers was used by the study to estimate nucleated cell counts. The data were produced by immunoSEQ multiplex PCR, yet TCRdb's version contains in-frame clones alone and is incomplete. V and J calls and clone size are given by that table; D and trimming were obtained from the DNA. This sample yields more than 150,000 clones, of which approximately 88% are seen a single time; around 2.9% belongs to the top ten.

This clonotype was obtained from a man aged 60 to 69 with acute or convalescent COVID-19. This rearrangement joins TRBV7-9 to TRBJ2-2; D remains ambiguous. The source material was peripheral blood. This chain's CDR3 is CASSLTQSNTGELFF. CDR3 in DNA: TGTGCCAGCAGCTTAACACAGAGTAACACCGGGGAGCTGTTTTTT.